Listed here is a single TCR beta chain. The germline V gene encodes CDR1 MNHNS and CDR2 SASEGT. This CDR3 spans 14 amino acids. The V gene lost 5 bases and the J gene lost 4 bases, with 13 bases spanning the gap. The data derive from a study of cytomegalovirus exposure and HLA in healthy donors. Healthy people donating bone marrow made up the donors. The PCR was carried out with 60 Vbeta primers and 13 Jbeta primers. TCRdb keeps only in-frame clones here, not all; method: immunoSEQ multiplex PCR. The data show roughly 50,000 clones, with approximately 81% seen just once and around 2.9% held by the top ten.

Sequencing was done on a sample of PBMCs. This sequence originates from a woman between 18 and 30 years old in good health and CMV-seronegative. The J gene is TRBJ2-3, the V gene TRBV6-1; no reliable D call. The CDR3 is CASSSVVDSDTQYF. The CDR3 coding sequence is TGTGCCAGCAGTTCCGTGGTCGACTCAGATACGCAGTATTTT.